The clone carrying this TCR beta chain was picked up a small number of times. What it binds is not known. The junction differs from germline at one of its ends, possibly a read error. The data were taken from a study of blood T cells in healthy people across ages. Study results and limitations: More naive CD4+ cells and higher diversity marked long-lived donors relative to aged donors.

It was with a sample-barcoded 5' primer and a J-beta primer mix that a second PCR of about 6 to 12 cycles was run. TCRdb re-analysed the 5' RACE reads in MiXCR, keeping a single row per CDR3 protein. This table has approximately 2,000,000 distinct CDR3 sequences, around 40% appearing once. Every sample had a minimum of 6 million PBMCs isolated. This clonotype was obtained from a human donor in good health. The sequenced sample consisted of blood.

The DNA of the CDR3 is TGTGCCAGCAGCACTAGCGGGGGGCTCTACAATGAACAGTTCTTC. This codes for CASSTSGGLYNEQFF. The rearrangement links TRBV9 to TRBJ2-1; TRBD2 matches at 12 bases. Germline CDR1 reads SGDLS; CDR2 reads YYNGEE. The CDR3 totals 15 residues.